This TCR beta chain was sequenced for a study of breast tumors, draining lymph nodes, adjacent tissues. Study observations and caveats: Data fit most tumor T cells coming from lymph node, expanding in tumor. Tumor repertoires ranked between lymph nodes and nontumor tissue in diversity, with V and J gene preferences. Tumor T cell lymph node origin was a supported hypothesis, not proven.

In TCRdb, the multiplex PCR reads were re-called with MiXCR into one record per CDR3 protein. The table shows over 9,000 distinct CDR3 sequences, with about 53% occurring only once. This clonotype was seen ten or more times. The antigen is not known. CDR3 length: 13 residues. V was trimmed by 4 bases and J by 6 bases, leaving 13 bases between them. Germline CDR1 SGHVS, CDR2 FQNEAQ. The chain joins TRBV7-8 to TRBJ2-7; D is possibly TRBD1 (6 bases). This sequence originates from a female donor with breast cancer. Some clones in this sample may be carry-over from other donors' samples. The sequencing sample was made of breast tumor tissue. CDR3 sequence: CASSSIQGAEQYF. The CDR3 DNA reads as TGTGCCAGCAGCTCAATACAGGGCGCCGAGCAGTACTTC.